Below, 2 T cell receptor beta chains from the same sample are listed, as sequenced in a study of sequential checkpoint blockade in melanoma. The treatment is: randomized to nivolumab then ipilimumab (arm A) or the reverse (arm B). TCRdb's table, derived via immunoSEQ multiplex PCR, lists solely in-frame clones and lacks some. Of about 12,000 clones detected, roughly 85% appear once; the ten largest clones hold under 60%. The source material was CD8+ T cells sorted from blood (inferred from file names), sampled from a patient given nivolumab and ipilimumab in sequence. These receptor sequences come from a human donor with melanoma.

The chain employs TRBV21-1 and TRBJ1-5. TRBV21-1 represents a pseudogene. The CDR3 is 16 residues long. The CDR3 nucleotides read TGTGCCAGCAGCCCCCAGGGAGGGTCCCGCAATCAGCCCCAGCATTTT. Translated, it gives CASSPQGGSRNQPQHF.

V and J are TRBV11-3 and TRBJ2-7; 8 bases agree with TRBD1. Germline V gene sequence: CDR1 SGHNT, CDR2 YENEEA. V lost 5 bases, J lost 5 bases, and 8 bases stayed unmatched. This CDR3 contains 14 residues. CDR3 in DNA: TGTGCCAGCAGCCCCCTGGACAGGGCCCACGAGCAGTACTTC. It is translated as CASSPLDRAHEQYF. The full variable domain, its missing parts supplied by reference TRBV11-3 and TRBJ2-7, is EAGVVQSPRYKIIEKKQPVAFWCNPISGHNTLYWYLQNLGQGPELLIRYENEEAVDDSQLPKDRFSAERLKGVDSTLKIQPAELGDSAVYLCASSPLDRAHEQYFGPGTRLTVT.